The 10 T cell receptor beta chains reported below all come from one sample, sequenced in a study of T-cell reconstitution after alpha-beta-depleted transplantation in children. Preparation of the TCRbeta library used unique molecular identifiers. Each CDR3 protein gets one entry after TCRdb re-called the PCR reads with MiXCR. The repertoire includes 700,000 to 950,000 distinct CDR3 sequences, 16% of them detected once, and approximately 5% sits in the top ten. Sequenced material: PBMCs, mostly from graft donor cells, taken 360 days after TCRalphabeta/CD19-depleted stem cell transplant. The receptor set was obtained from a male patient aged 10-17 years who had a stem cell transplant for acute lymphoblastic leukemia, so the T cells may come from the graft donor.

This clonotype appeared a few times. The chain links TRBV4-1 to TRBJ2-4; D gene unclear. Per the germline V gene, CDR1 is MGHRA and CDR2 is YSYEKL. The CDR3 length is 12 residues. Deletions cut 0 bases from V and 7 bases from J, with 4 bases between. The CDR3 loop is CASSQDQNIQYF. The CDR3 nucleotides are TGCGCCAGCAGCCAAGATCAGAACATTCAGTACTTC.

This clonotype was counted between two and nine times. V gene TRBV7-9 combines with J gene TRBJ1-2; 7 bases are shared with TRBD1. The CDR3 extends over 16 amino acids. CDR1 is SEHNR, CDR2 FQNEAQ, per germline (reference sequence). J lost 5 bases, V lost 6 bases, and 15 bases had no gene match. The CDR3 DNA reads as TGTGCCAGCAGACCCCCCCCTACGACAGGGACGTATGGCTACACCTTC. Translation: CASRPPPTTGTYGYTF.

V and J are TRBV5-1 and TRBJ2-1; 11 bases align to TRBD2. The trim removed 5 bases at V and 10 bases at J, leaving 11 bases unmatched. The CDR3 is 15 amino acids. Per germline, CDR1 SGHRS and CDR2 YFSETQ. As DNA, the CDR3 is TGCGCCAGCAGAAAAACTAGCGGGAGAAGGTACGAGCAGTTCTTC. Its translation: CASRKTSGRRYEQFF. Full variable domain (missing parts from reference TRBV5-1 and TRBJ2-1): KAGVTQTPRYLIKTRGQQVTLSCSPISGHRSVSWYQQTPGQGLQFLFEYFSETQRNKGNFPGRFSGRQFSNSRSEMNVSTLELGDSALYLCASRKTSGRRYEQFFGPGTRLTVL.

This clonotype came up a few times. The chain carries TRBV20-1 and TRBJ2-5; no clear D. Germline CDR1 reads DFQATT; CDR2 reads SNEGSKA (reference sequence). This CDR3 has 14 residues. With 6 bases removed from V and 5 bases from J, the gap between germline ends came to 19 bases. CDR3 protein: CSADGRLSQETQYF. The DNA for the CDR3 is TGCAGTGCAGACGGGCGGCTTAGCCAGGAGACCCAGTACTTC.

This clonotype was found many times. The V call is TRBV29-1, the J call TRBJ2-2; D is possibly TRBD1 or TRBD2 (5 bases each). CDR1 is SQVTM and CDR2 is ANQGSEA in the germline V gene. This CDR3 comprises 14 residues. Trimming stripped 2 bases from V and 5 bases from J, with 12 bases between. DNA of the CDR3: TGCAGCGTTGAACGGGGCACGGGGACCGGGGAGCTGTTTTTT. This gives the protein CSVERGTGTGELFF.

V usage is TRBV7-9 and J usage is TRBJ2-3, with 7 bases aligning to TRBD2. This CDR3 is 17 amino acids long. CDR1 and CDR2 (germline): SEHNR, FQNEAQ (reference sequence). V gave up 3 bases and J gave up 4 bases; unmatched junction bases: 13. CDR3 sequence reads: CASSFSLGGRGADTQYF. DNA of the CDR3: TGTGCCAGCAGCTTTAGCCTCGGCGGGAGAGGCGCAGATACGCAGTATTTT. The full variable domain, completed using reference TRBV7-9 and TRBJ2-3, is DTGVSQNPRHKITKRGQNVTFRCDPISEHNRLYWYRQTLGQGPEFLTYFQNEAQLEKSRLLSDRFSAERPKGSFSTLEIQRTEQGDSAMYLCASSFSLGGRGADTQYFGPGTRLTVL.

The chain combines TRBV27 with TRBJ2-1; possible D gene TRBD1, 6 bases. V was clipped by 3 bases and J by 2 bases, with 14 bases between them. The CDR3 sequence is 16 residues long. Germline V gene sequence: CDR1 MNHEY, CDR2 SMNVEV (reference sequence). CDR3 residues: CASSFGPGQPYNEQFF. The CDR3 DNA reads as TGTGCCAGCAGTTTCGGTCCGGGACAACCCTACAATGAGCAGTTCTTC.

This clonotype was seen more than once but under ten times. The chain recombines TRBV7-9 with TRBJ2-5; 7 positions match TRBD1. V trimming: 5 bases; J trimming: 2 bases; junction bases outside the gene matches: 5. CDR1 is SEHNR, CDR2 FQNEAQ, per germline (reference sequence). The CDR3 contains 14 residues. The CDR3 DNA is TGTGCCAGCAGCCACTGGGGACAGCAAGAGACCCAGTACTTC. Amino acids: CASSHWGQQETQYF.

This clonotype was detected only a few times. The rearrangement uses TRBV10-3 and TRBJ2-7, with D tentatively TRBD2 (6 bases). This CDR3 is built from 14 residues. Trimming took off 4 bases at V and 0 bases at J, with 10 bases between the two ends. Germline CDR1 reads ENHRY; CDR2 reads SYGVKD. The CDR3 DNA reads as TGTGCCATCAGTGGAGGGGAGGCCTCCTACGAGCAGTACTTC. Protein: CAISGGEASYEQYF.

The J gene is TRBJ1-2, the V gene TRBV5-1; D is undetermined. The CDR3 sequence is 14 residues long. Germline assignment: CDR1 SGHRS and CDR2 YFSETQ. Trimming stripped 0 bases from V and 9 bases from J, with 15 bases between. CDR3 in amino acids: CASSLVRGLKSYTF. DNA for the CDR3: TGCGCCAGCAGCTTGGTACGAGGCCTTAAGAGCTACACCTTC.